Presented here are 26 T cell receptor beta chains from one specimen sequenced in a study of T cell repertoires in cytomegalovirus infection. TCRdb re-analysed the reads in MiXCR, keeping a single row per CDR3 protein. The table shows some 170,000 distinct CDR3 sequences, with about 17% occurring only once. Sequenced input: CD8+ T cells from PBMCs. Receptors originate from a human donor in good health (CMV status not recorded). Some clones in this sample may be carry-over from other donors' samples.

The genes are TRBV28 and TRBJ2-7; tentatively, D is TRBD2 (6 bases). V shed 2 bases and J shed 6 bases, with 11 bases lying between them. The germline V gene has CDR1 MDHEN and CDR2 SYDVKM. This CDR3 is built from 13 residues. Written as DNA, the CDR3 is TGTGCCAGCAGTTTAAGCTGGGGAGGCGAGCAGTACTTC. This encodes CASSLSWGGEQYF.

This chain links TRBV20-1 with TRBJ2-7; D might be TRBD2 (7 bases). V was pared by 5 bases and J by 6 bases, with 11 bases between. CDR3 size: 11 residues. The germline V gene has CDR1 DFQATT and CDR2 SNEGSKA (reference sequence). CDR3 amino acids: CSAPRGGEQYF. CDR3 nucleotide sequence: TGCAGTGCTCCGAGGGGGGGCGAGCAGTACTTC.

The V and J genes are TRBV6-5 and TRBJ1-1; D remains unclear. The CDR3 has 12 residues. V was pared by 3 bases and J by 0 bases, with 2 bases between. Per the germline V gene, CDR1 is MNHEY and CDR2 is SVGAGI. The CDR3 nucleotides read TGTGCCAGCAGTTATCTGAACACTGAAGCTTTCTTT. Translated: CASSYLNTEAFF.

V and J are TRBV5-1 and TRBJ2-6; no reliable D call. CDR1 and CDR2 from the germline V gene are SGHRS and YFSETQ. This CDR3 has 18 amino acids. The V end was cut by 0 bases, the J end by 2 bases, with 15 bases between. The DNA for the CDR3 is TGCGCCAGCAGCTTGGTTTCAGGACCCAGCGCTGGGGCCAACGTCCTGACTTTC. This codes for CASSLVSGPSAGANVLTF.

The V and J genes are TRBV7-2 and TRBJ2-1, with 9 bases lining up with TRBD2. Trimming cost V 5 bases and J 0 bases; bases outside gene matches: 8. The V gene's germline CDR1 is SGHTA and CDR2 FQGNSA. This CDR3 spans 17 amino acids. CDR3 nucleotides: TGTGCCAGCAGCCCAGCGGGGGGTCAGAGCTCCTACAATGAGCAGTTCTTC. It encodes CASSPAGGQSSYNEQFF. Full variable domain (remainder filled in from reference TRBV7-2 and TRBJ2-1): GAGVSQSPSNKVTEKGKDVELRCDPISGHTALYWYRQSLGQGLEFLIYFQGNSAPDKSGLPSDRFSAERTGGSVSTLTIQRTQQEDSAVYLCASSPAGGQSSYNEQFFGPGTRLTVL.

This clonotype was seen more than once but under ten times. J is TRBJ2-5 and V is TRBV6-2 or TRBV6-3, with 12 bases that match TRBD2. V was pared by 4 bases and J by 6 bases, with 3 bases of the junction left unmatched. CDR1 and CDR2 (germline): MNHEY, SVGEGT. This CDR3 is built from 14 residues. CDR3 bases: TGTGCCAGCAGTTGGACTAGCGGGGCGAAGACCCAGTACTTC. Protein: CASSWTSGAKTQYF.

This chain links TRBV6-2 or TRBV6-3 with TRBJ1-5, with a weak D call TRBD1 (6 bases). Trimming stripped 5 bases from V and 12 bases from J, with 11 bases between. From germline, CDR1 is MNHEY and CDR2 SVGEGT. CDR3 size: 11 residues. The CDR3 reads CASSADRIQHF. The CDR3 DNA reads as TGTGCCAGCAGTGCCGACAGGATCCAGCATTTT.

This clonotype has only a few counts. This chain joins TRBV29-1 and TRBJ2-7; D remains unclear. Germline CDR1 SQVTM, CDR2 ANQGSEA. V was clipped by 4 bases and J by 3 bases, with 13 bases between them. CDR3 length: 13 amino acids. The CDR3: CSVVGARIYEQYF. The DNA of the CDR3 is TGCAGCGTTGTGGGCGCGAGGATCTACGAGCAGTACTTC.

The chain combines TRBV28 with TRBJ2-2; D is perhaps TRBD1 or TRBD2 (6 bases each). V was cut by 6 bases and J by 6 bases, with 17 bases left in between. There are 15 residues in the CDR3. Germline CDR1 and CDR2: MDHEN and SYDVKM. CDR3 in amino acids: CASRVTGASAGELFF. In nucleotides, the CDR3 is TGTGCCAGCAGGGTAACGGGGGCCTCAGCCGGGGAGCTGTTTTTT.

This clonotype occurred a few times. The chain employs TRBV12-3 or TRBV12-4 and TRBJ2-1; D unclear. The CDR3 contains 13 residues. The V and J ends lost 7 bases and 7 bases respectively, with 14 bases between them. The CDR3 DNA sequence: TGTGCCAGCACCCTAGGGATCGAAAATGAGCAGTTCTTC. This codes for CASTLGIENEQFF.

In this sample, this clonotype turned up a few times. The chain joins TRBV14 to TRBJ2-7; D might be TRBD1 (6 bases). This CDR3 comprises 11 residues. V lost 4 bases and J 7 bases, leaving 8 bases between the germline ends. Germline V gene sequence: CDR1 SGHDN, CDR2 FVKESK. The CDR3 loop is CASSPGQEQYF. The CDR3 DNA reads as TGTGCCAGCAGCCCCGGACAGGAGCAGTACTTC.

In this sample, this clonotype turned up a few times. The rearrangement joins TRBV12-3 or TRBV12-4 to TRBJ1-3; D is unclear. V lost 0 bases, J lost 0 bases, and 15 bases lay in between. This CDR3 contains 18 residues. DNA of the CDR3: TGTGCCAGCAGTTTAGCGACGGGTGGGGAACACTCTGGAAACACCATATATTTT. This encodes CASSLATGGEHSGNTIYF.

The J gene is TRBJ2-1, the V gene TRBV28; no firm D call. Germline V lookup: CDR1 MDHEN, CDR2 SYDVKM. V was trimmed by 5 bases and J by 4 bases, leaving 6 bases between them. The CDR3 has 12 residues. The CDR3 reads CASSTVYNEQFF. CDR3 DNA sequence: TGTGCCAGCAGTACCGTTTACAATGAGCAGTTCTTC.

The chain carries TRBV6-5 and TRBJ2-3, with a possible D match to TRBD2 (5 bases). This CDR3 has 14 amino acids. Germline V gives CDR1 MNHEY, CDR2 SVGAGI. Between the trimmed V and J ends, which lost 0 bases and 7 bases, there was a span of 11 bases. The CDR3 DNA reads as TGTGCCAGCAGTTACTCAGGGTCGGGGAATACGCAGTATTTT. Its translation: CASSYSGSGNTQYF.

This clonotype was counted only a few times. The chain is built from TRBV12-3 or TRBV12-4 and TRBJ1-4; D uncertain. The CDR3 sequence is 15 residues long. The V end was cut by 6 bases, the J end by 5 bases, with 16 bases between. CDR3 in amino acids: CASSLLSSPNEKLFF. Here the CDR3 DNA reads TGTGCCAGCAGCCTCCTCTCTAGTCCAAATGAAAAACTGTTTTTT.

The sample holds a few counts of this clonotype. The CDR3 region is CASRFGGEGYEQYF. Written as DNA, the CDR3 is TGTGCCAGCAGATTCGGAGGGGAGGGGTACGAGCAGTACTTC. The chain joins TRBV6-6 to TRBJ2-7; 7 bases agree with TRBD2. V shed 6 bases and J 4 bases; nucleotides not matched to a gene: 9. Germline-derived CDR1 and CDR2 are MNHNY and SVGAGI (reference sequence). The CDR3 consists of 14 residues.

In its sample, this clonotype was seen a few times. The V gene is TRBV20-1, the J gene TRBJ1-5, with 7 positions matching TRBD1. The CDR3 totals 16 residues. The germline V gene has CDR1 DFQATT and CDR2 SNEGSKA (reference sequence). The ends lost 0 bases at V and 5 bases at J; junction bases unmatched: 10. The CDR3, as DNA: TGCAGTGCTAGAGATCTCTACAGGGGTGTCGATCAGCCCCAGCATTTT. Encoded protein: CSARDLYRGVDQPQHF.

This clonotype was detected a few times. The genes are TRBV6-8 and TRBJ1-5; 10 nucleotides line up with TRBD1. The ends lost 6 bases at V and 4 bases at J; junction bases unmatched: 6. The CDR3 sequence is 15 residues long. CDR1 and CDR2 from the germline V gene are MNHGY and SAAAGT. CDR3: CASRDRGKVNQPQHF. The DNA for the CDR3 is TGTGCCAGCAGGGACAGGGGGAAAGTAAATCAGCCCCAGCATTTT.

This clonotype was detected many times. The chain couples TRBV12-3 or TRBV12-4 to TRBJ1-1; 7 nucleotides align to TRBD1. V lost 6 bases to trimming and J lost 5 bases; unmatched junction nucleotides: 3. This CDR3 contains 12 residues. The CDR3 DNA is TGTGCCAGCAGGGCAGGGGGGACTGAAGCTTTCTTT. Its protein is CASRAGGTEAFF.

The chain employs TRBV7-9 and TRBJ2-1; D not resolved. This CDR3 is 18 amino acids long. Looked up from germline, CDR1 is SEHNR and CDR2 is FQNEAQ (reference sequence). Deletions cut 5 bases from V and 0 bases from J, with 20 bases between. The chain's CDR3 is CASSRRDGPAGSYNEQFF. CDR3 nucleotide sequence: TGTGCCAGCAGCCGTCGAGATGGCCCCGCTGGCTCCTACAATGAGCAGTTCTTC. Variable domain in full (rest from reference TRBV7-9 and TRBJ2-1): DTGVSQNPRHKITKRGQNVTFRCDPISEHNRLYWYRQTLGQGPEFLTYFQNEAQLEKSRLLSDRFSAERPKGSFSTLEIQRTEQGDSAMYLCASSRRDGPAGSYNEQFFGPGTRLTVL.

This clonotype was counted at least ten times. The genes are TRBV7-2 and TRBJ1-2; possibly TRBD1 for D (5 bases). V lost 1 base to trimming and J lost 4 bases, with 13 bases between them. The germline gives CDR1 SGHTA, CDR2 FQGNSA. The CDR3 extends over 15 amino acids. The CDR3 protein is CASSLVGAVAYGYTF. For the CDR3, the DNA is TGTGCCAGCAGCTTAGTAGGGGCAGTCGCCTATGGCTACACCTTC.

Only a few counts were recorded for this clonotype. The chain employs TRBV7-8 and TRBJ1-3; 9 bases are a match to TRBD1. V trimming: 5 bases; J trimming: 4 bases; junction bases outside the gene matches: 12. CDR1 and CDR2 (germline): SGHVS, FQNEAQ. This CDR3 region has 17 residues. CDR3 amino acids: CASSPLRGQGIGNTIYF. In DNA, the CDR3 is TGTGCCAGCAGCCCCTTAAGGGGACAGGGAATCGGAAACACCATATATTTT.

The chain is built from TRBV20-1 and TRBJ2-2; D unclear. Per germline, CDR1 DFQATT and CDR2 SNEGSKA (reference sequence). Trimming took 5 bases from V and 2 from J, leaving 9 bases between them. The CDR3 is 13 amino acids. CDR3 DNA sequence: TGCAGTGCTTTCACTCCAAACACCGGGGAGCTGTTTTTT. Its translation is CSAFTPNTGELFF.

The rearrangement uses TRBV28 and TRBJ2-7; 13 bases fit TRBD2. Germline assignment: CDR1 MDHEN and CDR2 SYDVKM. The V gene end was trimmed by 7 bases and the J gene end by 4 bases; junction bases not matched to a gene: 7. The length of the CDR3 is 15 residues. The DNA for the CDR3 is TGTGCCAGCACCCCCCAACTAGCGGGGGGGTACGAGCAGTACTTC. It encodes CASTPQLAGGYEQYF.

This clonotype was seen a few times. CDR3 loop: CASTVGNTEAFF. CDR3 in DNA: TGTGCCAGCACGGTGGGGAACACTGAAGCTTTCTTT. This rearrangement joins TRBV12-3 or TRBV12-4 to TRBJ1-1, with D unclear. The V end was cut by 7 bases, the J end by 1 base, with 7 bases between. This CDR3 region has 12 residues.

The chain recombines TRBV29-1 with TRBJ2-2; 7 positions match TRBD1. J lost 7 bases, V lost 5 bases, and 10 bases had no gene match. In germline, CDR1 is SQVTM, CDR2 ANQGSEA. The CDR3 has 14 residues. This chain's CDR3 is CSVTPTGTGGELFF. DNA of the CDR3: TGCAGCGTTACCCCGACAGGGACGGGCGGGGAGCTGTTTTTT.